This T cell receptor (beta chain) was identified in a study of CXCR3-negative and CXCR3-positive naive CD8 T cells. In the case of this clonotype: The antigen remains unidentified.

The study's findings and limits: Relative to memory CD8+ cells, whose diversity was much lower, both naive subsets had comparably high diversity. A higher hydrophobicity marked the TRB CDR3s of CXCR3-positive naive cells versus CXCR3-negative naive cells. TRBV-TRBJ usage matched between naive CXCR3-negative and CXCR3-positive cells but not between memory cells.

CDR1 SEHNR and CDR2 FQNEAQ come from the germline V gene (reference sequence). The CDR3 runs to 16 residues. Per CD8+ T cell subset, triplicate sorts of 300,000 or so cells each were done. The TRB libraries of cDNA were built by UMI-labeled 5' RACE. After re-calling the 5' RACE reads, TCRdb lists one entry per CDR3 protein, DNA absent. This sample lists about 130,000 distinct CDR3 sequences; its ten largest clones have under 0.5%. Specimen: naive CXCR3- CD8+ T cells from blood. As to subset: CD45RO-CCR7+CD27+CD95- naive CD8+ T cells lacking CXCR3 (TNR3-). The origin of this receptor is a human donor in good health. Some clones in this sample may be carry-over from other donors' samples. The chain carries TRBV7-9 and TRBJ2-3; the TRBD2 assignment by TCRdb is unverifiable without DNA. The CDR3 is CASSQRDGGDRDTQYF.